These T cell receptor beta chains were read from a single sample in a study of cytomegalovirus exposure and HLA in healthy donors. The method was immunoSEQ multiplex PCR; TCRdb's version includes in-frame clones alone and lacks a portion of them. The data show 200,000 or so clones, with approximately 88% seen just once and approximately 0.71% held by the top ten. The sequenced sample consisted of PBMCs. These receptors all stem from a boy aged 2-15 years in good health and CMV-seronegative. Both conserved end residues are part of each CDR3. D genes are given only for firm matches. The size field is filled for only some rows; it gives once, few, many or a size class.

j_call v_call d_call clone_size cdr3_nt cdr3_aa
TRBJ2-2 TRBV21-1 - - TGTGCCACCAACTTCGACAGGGGAGGGCCCTCGAACACCGGGGAGCTGTTTTTT CATNFDRGGPSNTGELFF
TRBJ1-5 TRBV19 - - TGTGCCAGTAGCACTGGACAGTATAGCAATCAGCCCCAGCATTTT CASSTGQYSNQPQHF
TRBJ1-2 TRBV19 - - TGTGCCAGTAGTATAGCCGGACTCACGCCTTGGGGCTACACCTTC CASSIAGLTPWGYTF
TRBJ1-1 TRBV29-1 TRBD1 few TGCAGCGTCAGACAGGGAGAAGCTTTCTTT CSVRQGEAFF
TRBJ1-6 TRBV30 TRBD1 once TGTGCCTGGAGTGAAGGGACAGGGGATTTGAGGTATAATTCACCCCTCCACTTT CAWSEGTGDLRYNSPLHF
TRBJ1-2 TRBV14 - - TGTGCCAGCAGCCAAGTCTGGCAGGCAAACTATGGCTACACCTTC CASSQVWQANYGYTF
TRBJ2-7 TRBV2 - few TGTGCCAGCAAAGGAGCCTACGAGCAGTACTTC CASKGAYEQYF
TRBJ1-6 TRBV6-7 - - TGTGCCAGCAGTTACTCGATTCAGAATTCACCCCTCCACTTT CASSYSIQNSPLHF
TRBJ2-3 TRBV30 TRBD2 - TGTGGCTGGGGGGGGGTCACAGATACGCAGTATTTT CGWGGVTDTQYF
TRBJ1-1 TRBV9 TRBD1 few TGTGCCAGCAGCGTAGGGGGACAGGGGAAAGCTTTCTTT CASSVGGQGKAFF
TRBJ1-5 TRBV7-2 - - TGTGCCAGCAGTCCTACTGGACTGGGTAGCAATCAGCCCCAGCATTTT CASSPTGLGSNQPQHF
TRBJ2-2 TRBV9 - - TGTGCCAGCAGTCGGGTCCGGGGAGTCGATAACACCGGGGAGCTGTTTTTT CASSRVRGVDNTGELFF
TRBJ1-2 TRBV9 TRBD1 - TGTGCCAGCAGCGCAGGGACAGGGAAGAACTATGGCTACACCTTC CASSAGTGKNYGYTF
TRBJ2-3 TRBV7-6 TRBD2 - TGTGCCAGCAGCCCTGGACTAGCGGGAGCGACAGATACGCAGTATTTT CASSPGLAGATDTQYF
TRBJ2-5 TRBV15 - - TGTGCCACCCAGGGTCTGAACCAAGAGACCCAGTACTTC CATQGLNQETQYF
TRBJ2-5 TRBV5-1 TRBD2 - TGCGCCAGCAGCTTCCGATTGGGAGGGGCGCACCAAGAGACCCAGTACTTC CASSFRLGGAHQETQYF
TRBJ1-2 TRBV19 - once TGTGCCAGTAGCAGGAGGGCACCAACTAACTATGGCTACACCTTC CASSRRAPTNYGYTF
TRBJ2-7 TRBV6-1 TRBD2 - TGTGCCAGCAGGCGGGGGATTGGATATGGGGAGCAGTACTTC CASRRGIGYGEQYF
TRBJ1-6 TRBV27 - few TGTGCCAGCAGTTTTGCAGGCGAACATTCACCCCTCCACTTT CASSFAGEHSPLHF
TRBJ1-6 TRBV30 - - TGTGCCTGGAGTGTAGTCGGGGGTAATTCACCCCTCCACTTT CAWSVVGGNSPLHF
TRBJ2-7 TRBV10-3 TRBD2 - TGTGCCATCACGGGGGGGTTTCGGCACGAGCAGTACTTC CAITGGFRHEQYF
TRBJ2-3 TRBV6-4 - - TGTGCCAGCAGTGAAAGGGGGGGATCCCGCACAGATACGCAGTATTTT CASSERGGSRTDTQYF
TRBJ2-7 TRBV4-2 - - TGTGCCAGCAGCCCACCGGGGGATCAACTCTACGAGCAGTACTTC CASSPPGDQLYEQYF
TRBJ2-7 TRBV6-6 - - TGTGCCAGCAGTCCGGACAAGTACGAGCAGTACTTC CASSPDKYEQYF
TRBJ2-1 TRBV19 - - TGTGCCAGTAGTGTGCGTTTTGGACAGTCCTTTTACAATGAGCAGTTCTTC CASSVRFGQSFYNEQFF
TRBJ2-2 TRBV28 TRBD1 - TGTGCCAGCAGTCCGGACAGGTTGGTGGGCGGGGAGCTGTTTTTT CASSPDRLVGGELFF
TRBJ1-4 TRBV19 - - TGTGCCAGTAGTGGACTGCCATCAACTAATGAAAAACTGTTTTTT CASSGLPSTNEKLFF
TRBJ1-5 TRBV7-9 TRBD1 - TGTGCCAGCAGCTTAGAGGGGGCCCTGTCCCAGCATTTT CASSLEGALSQHF
TRBJ2-3 TRBV5-1 - - TGCGCCAGCAGCACCGGAGTTAGCACAGATACGCAGTATTTT CASSTGVSTDTQYF
TRBJ1-6 TRBV21-1 - - TGTGCCAGCTGTCACGGCCATTCGAGACACTATAATTCACCCCTCCACTTT CASCHGHSRHYNSPLHF
TRBJ1-2 TRBV27 TRBD1 - TGTGCCAGCAGTTTGGGACAGCCACCCGCTAACTATGGCTACACCTTC CASSLGQPPANYGYTF
TRBJ2-5 TRBV5-6 TRBD1 - TGTGCCAGCAGCTTGGGGACAGGGGGGACCCAGTACTTC CASSLGTGGTQYF
TRBJ2-7 TRBV5-1 TRBD2 - TGCGCCAGCAGCCTCCGACTAGCGGGAGGGCTAAACGAGCAGTACTTC CASSLRLAGGLNEQYF
TRBJ2-7 TRBV5-1 TRBD2 - TGCGCCAGCAGCTTCAGCGGGAGGATAGGGGAGCAGTACTTC CASSFSGRIGEQYF
TRBJ1-5 TRBV6-5 - - TGTGCCAGCAGGGAAACCCCAGGGCGCAATCAGCCCCAGCATTTT CASRETPGRNQPQHF
TRBJ2-1 TRBV27 - - TGTGCCAGCAGTTCCGGGTTAAGGGAGCAGTTCTTC CASSSGLREQFF
TRBJ2-1 TRBV5-6 - - TGTGCCAGCAGGGGGGCGGCGGCCTACAATGAGCAGTTCTTC CASRGAAAYNEQFF
TRBJ2-2 TRBV5-1 TRBD2 - TGCGCCAGCAGCTTCAGTTCGGCGGGAGCGAACACCGGGGAGCTGTTTTTT CASSFSSAGANTGELFF
TRBJ2-1 TRBV4-2 TRBD2 - TGTGCCAGCAGCCCCCTTATCGGCGGGAGGGCCTCCTACAATGAGCAGTTCTTC CASSPLIGGRASYNEQFF
TRBJ2-3 TRBV15 TRBD2 - TGTGCCACCAGCAAAACTAGCGGATTCACAGATACGCAGTATTTT CATSKTSGFTDTQYF
TRBJ1-5 TRBV6-1 - - TGTGCCAGCAGTGAAGCGAGGAGGGGTGGAAATCAGCCCCAGCATTTT CASSEARRGGNQPQHF
TRBJ2-1 TRBV7-3 TRBD2 - TGTGCCAGCAGCTTTAGCGGGGGGGCGGGTAATGAGCAGTTCTTC CASSFSGGAGNEQFF
TRBJ2-7 TRBV27 - - TGTGCCAGCAGTTCCCAAGAGGGCTTGATGTACGAGCAGTACTTC CASSSQEGLMYEQYF
TRBJ1-1 TRBV6-1 - few TGTGCCAGCAGTGAAGAGGGGGGGCATACTGAAGCTTTCTTT CASSEEGGHTEAFF
TRBJ2-5 TRBV6-5 - few TGTGCCAGCAGTGAGACAGGTGGGACCCAGTACTTC CASSETGGTQYF
TRBJ1-5 TRBV25-1 - - TGTGCCAGCAGCGACGGGAACAATCAGCCCCAGCATTTT CASSDGNNQPQHF